This TCR beta chain was identified during a study of post-analysis software for immune sequencing data. Study-wide results and limits: F measure clustering grouped samples strongly by preparation batch. Five or six TRBV segments were more frequent in patients than controls; TRBV5-6, TRBV5-1 and TRBV20-1 belonged to this group.

Trimming took 3 bases from V and 1 from J, leaving 12 bases between them. The CDR3 covers 15 residues. Germline V gene lookup returns CDR1 ENHRY and CDR2 SYGVKD. Included in the TCR beta cDNA libraries were unique molecular identifiers. A single record per CDR3 protein comes from TCRdb applying MiXCR to the PCR reads. The profile covers about 160,000 distinct CDR3 sequences, with roughly 35% appearing a single time and 28% taken by the ten largest. A note on this clonotype: Its antigen remains unknown.

The chain recombines TRBV10-3 with TRBJ2-5, with D hard to call. The sample in question was blood, obtained after autologous hematopoietic stem cell transplantation. This TCR came from a girl between 5 and 17 years old with multiple sclerosis. CDR3 coding DNA: TGTGCCATCAGTGAAACACAAAATGTCCAAGAGACCCAGTACTTC. Amino acid sequence: CAISETQNVQETQYF.